This T cell receptor (beta chain) was sequenced for a study of blood T cell repertoires in COVID-19. Study background: There were acute and convalescent COVID-19 samples, and they came from the United States, Italy and Spain. From T cells, B-cell-depleted T cells, or PBMCs came the material, which was cDNA or gDNA.

The V gene's germline CDR1 is GTSNPN and CDR2 SVGIG (reference sequence). The CDR3 is made up of 13 amino acids. Trimming took 4 bases from V and 5 from J, leaving 11 bases between them. This table comes from immunoSEQ multiplex PCR, and its TCRdb copy is limited to in-frame clones, with some not included. The sample lists 37,000 or so clones; roughly nine tenths were seen once. The sequence came from a human donor in a cohort sampled during active COVID-19. J is TRBJ2-2 and V is TRBV30, with D hard to call. Sequenced: peripheral blood. In DNA, the CDR3 is TGTGCCTGGAATCTGAGAGGAACCGGGGAGCTGTTTTTT. It codes for CAWNLRGTGELFF.